This TCR beta chain came from a study of identical twins. One entry per CDR3 protein, called by TCRdb with MiXCR from the 5' RACE reads. This sample carries 200,000 to 250,000 distinct CDR3 sequences, 11% to 15% of them seen once, and the ten largest clones take around 8.3%. Regarding the study as a whole: Insertions were fewer in abundant cord blood beta clonotypes, whereas memory repertoires showed none of this pattern.

This clonotype was seen only a few times. What it recognizes is unknown. The V and J ends lost 4 bases and 5 bases, in that order; junction bases with no gene match: 5. CDR3 size: 14 residues. Germline CDR1 and CDR2: SGHDN and FVKESK. Input material: memory (CD45RO+) T cells sorted from blood. The chain has TRBV14 and TRBJ2-5; the match to TRBD2 covers 9 bases. This receptor was taken from a woman younger than 30 in good health. CDR3 sequence (DNA): TGTGCCAGCAGCCTGCAGGGACTAGCCGAGACCCAGTACTTC. Translation gives CASSLQGLAETQYF.